These 29 T cell receptor beta chains came from one sample sequenced in a study of PD-L1 blockade in urothelial cancer. The time point denotes: pretreatment peripheral blood. The table came from immunoSEQ multiplex PCR; TCRdb's copy has only in-frame clones and leaves some out. The table has under 55,000 clones, about 88% seen once; the top ten hold about 3%. The input for sequencing was PBMCs, taken around atezolizumab (anti-PD-L1) treatment. The receptors derive from a man between 65 and 80 years old with urothelial cancer.

This rearrangement joins TRBV5-4 to TRBJ1-2; TRBD1 is a possible D gene (5 bases). Trimming took off 4 bases at V and 4 bases at J, with 17 bases between the two ends. This CDR3 contains 15 residues. CDR1 and CDR2 (germline): SGHNT, YYREEE (reference sequence). The CDR3 here is CASSRGGVAVYGYTF. In nucleotides, the CDR3 is TGTGCCAGCAGCCGGGGGGGGGTGGCGGTCTATGGCTACACCTTC.

The CDR3 nucleotides read TGCGCCAGCAGCCAAGATGGGTACAGGCCAACTAACTATGGCTACACCTTC. This codes for CASSQDGYRPTNYGYTF. This chain links TRBV4-3 with TRBJ1-2; tentative D call: TRBD1 (5 bases). CDR1 and CDR2 from the germline V gene are LGHNA and YSLEER. V gave up 0 bases and J gave up 0 bases, with 14 bases separating them. This CDR3 has 17 residues.

The CDR3 reads CASRRSSAHYNEQFF. The CDR3 nucleotides read TGTGCCAGCAGACGTTCTAGCGCACACTACAATGAGCAGTTCTTC. The rearrangement uses TRBV6-1 and TRBJ2-1; a possible D gene is TRBD2 (6 bases). The CDR3 loop spans 15 amino acids. Germline assignment: CDR1 MNHNS and CDR2 SASEGT. V gave up 6 bases and J gave up 3 bases, with 15 bases separating them.

This sequence joins TRBV5-5 and TRBJ2-4, with D tentatively TRBD1 (6 bases). V was clipped by 2 bases and J by 3 bases, with 9 bases between them. The germline V gene has CDR1 SGHKS and CDR2 YYEKEE (reference sequence). This CDR3 is built from 14 residues. The CDR3 DNA reads as TGTGCCAGCAGCTTCAAGGGGGACAAAAACATTCAGTACTTC. It is translated as CASSFKGDKNIQYF.

There are a few counts of this clone. The rearrangement uses TRBV7-2 and TRBJ2-1; D is possibly TRBD2 (6 bases). The ends were cut back, 4 bases at V and 4 bases at J, with 14 bases in the middle. The CDR3 length is 15 residues. Germline assignment: CDR1 SGHTA and CDR2 FQGNSA. CDR3 sequence reads: CASSSSGTGYNEQFF. The CDR3 region has the DNA TGTGCCAGCAGCTCTTCCGGGACTGGTTACAATGAGCAGTTCTTC.

The chain links TRBV18 to TRBJ2-5; the match to TRBD1 covers 7 bases. With 0 bases clipped from V and 2 bases from J, the junction kept 3 bases outside the gene matches. This CDR3 has 15 amino acids. From germline, CDR1 is KGHSH and CDR2 LQKENI. CDR3: CASSPPGQRQETQYF. The CDR3 coding sequence is TGTGCCAGCTCACCACCGGGACAGAGACAAGAGACCCAGTACTTC.

This clone was detected a few times. The gene calls are TRBV2 and TRBJ1-2; a possible D gene is TRBD1 (6 bases). CDR3 size: 13 residues. Trimming shortened V by 6 bases and J by 2 bases, and 10 bases separated the two germline ends. Looked up from germline, CDR1 is SNHLY and CDR2 is FYNNEI. DNA of the CDR3: TGTGCCAGCAGGGCAGGGGTGAACTATGGCTACACCTTC. As protein: CASRAGVNYGYTF.

This clone showed up just a few times. The genes are TRBV2 and TRBJ1-5; 7 bases match TRBD1. The CDR3 spans 13 residues. Germline CDR1 reads SNHLY; CDR2 reads FYNNEI. J was trimmed by 7 bases and V by 6 bases; bases with no gene match: 6. This CDR3 is CASRGQIGQPQHF. In DNA, the CDR3 is TGTGCCAGCAGGGGACAGATCGGGCAGCCCCAGCATTTT.

This chain uses TRBV6-1 with TRBJ1-5; D ambiguous. The CDR3 has 13 residues. The ends were cut back, 5 bases at V and 5 bases at J, with 10 bases in the middle. Germline V CDR1 and CDR2: MNHNS, SASEGT. The chain's CDR3 is CASSTRGDQPQHF. The CDR3 DNA sequence: TGTGCCAGCAGTACTCGGGGAGATCAGCCCCAGCATTTT.

V and J are TRBV7-9 and TRBJ1-4; D ambiguous. This CDR3 has 12 amino acids. Germline CDR1 reads SEHNR; CDR2 reads FQNEAQ (reference sequence). V was trimmed by 3 bases and J by 7 bases, leaving 6 bases between them. DNA for the CDR3: TGTGCCAGCAGCTTGGGCAGTGAAAAACTGTTTTTT. The encoded protein is CASSLGSEKLFF.

The chain's CDR3 is CASSRPAEGEETQYF. Written as DNA, the CDR3 is TGTGCCAGCAGCCGGCCGGCAGAAGGGGAAGAGACCCAGTACTTC. The V call is TRBV14, the J call TRBJ2-5, with D perhaps TRBD1 (5 bases). Deletions cut 4 bases from V and 3 bases from J, with 15 bases between. The CDR3 contains 15 residues. Germline loops: CDR1 SGHDN, CDR2 FVKESK.

This clone was found a few times. This chain joins TRBV5-6 and TRBJ2-7; 8 bases are shared with TRBD1. The germline V gene encodes CDR1 SGHDT and CDR2 YYEEEE. There are 13 residues in the CDR3. Trimming removed 3 bases from V and 6 bases from J; junction bases left unmatched: 5. The CDR3 here is CASSWTGLGEQYF. Written as DNA, the CDR3 is TGTGCCAGCAGCTGGACAGGGCTGGGCGAGCAGTACTTC.

J is TRBJ2-3 and V is TRBV28; TRBD2 is a possible D gene (6 bases). CDR1 and CDR2 from the germline V gene are MDHEN and SYDVKM. The CDR3 length is 13 residues. V lost 3 bases to trimming and J lost 4 bases, with 8 bases between them. The DNA of the CDR3 is TGTGCCAGCAGTTTTACGGGGGCAGATACGCAGTATTTT. Amino acids: CASSFTGADTQYF.

CDR3 amino acids: CASSRTASEAFF. The CDR3 region has the DNA TGTGCCAGCAGCCGGACAGCGTCTGAAGCTTTCTTT. The chain links TRBV6-5 to TRBJ1-1, with D perhaps matching TRBD1 (6 bases). Trimming took off 6 bases at V and 6 bases at J, with 11 bases between the two ends. Germline V gene data show CDR1 as MNHEY and CDR2 as SVGAGI. CDR3 length: 12 amino acids.

The chain employs TRBV7-3 and TRBJ2-7; 8 positions agree with TRBD1. V shed 5 bases and J 4 bases; nucleotides not matched to a gene: 7. The V gene's germline CDR1 is SGHTA and CDR2 FQGTGA. This CDR3 is 14 amino acids long. The CDR3 here is CASSATGGRYEQYF. The CDR3 DNA reads as TGTGCCAGCAGCGCTACAGGGGGGAGATACGAGCAGTACTTC.

The J gene is TRBJ2-2, the V gene TRBV2; 7 nucleotides line up with TRBD2. V was clipped by 6 bases and J by 0 bases; unmatched bases: 1. CDR1 and CDR2 from the germline V gene are SNHLY and FYNNEI. This CDR3 comprises 14 residues. The CDR3 here is CASRGGSNTGELFF. DNA of the CDR3: TGTGCCAGCAGGGGGGGGTCGAACACCGGGGAGCTGTTTTTT.

This clone was seen once. The V gene is TRBV10-3, the J gene TRBJ2-5; TRBD2 aligns across 16 bases. The CDR3 extends over 21 amino acids. Germline-derived CDR1 and CDR2 are ENHRY and SYGVKD. V shed 0 bases and J 1 base; nucleotides not matched to a gene: 11. DNA of the CDR3: TGTGCCATCAGTGAGTCGGGGGCCGGGACTAGCGGGAGGGCCGGCCAAGAGACCCAGTACTTC. Amino acid sequence: CAISESGAGTSGRAGQETQYF.

This clone turned up a few times. The CDR3: CASSPGQGNTIYF. Here the CDR3 DNA reads TGTGCCAGCAGTCCCGGACAGGGAAACACCATATATTTT. J is TRBJ1-3 and V is TRBV13; possibly TRBD1 for D (6 bases). The germline V gene has CDR1 PRHDT and CDR2 FYEKMQ (reference sequence). Trimming removed 6 bases at V and 4 bases at J, with 10 bases between. This CDR3 is 13 amino acids long. The entire variable domain, with the rest obtained from reference TRBV13 and TRBJ1-3, is as follows: AAGVIQSPRHLIKEKRETATLKCYPIPRHDTVYWYQQGPGQDPQFLISFYEKMQSDKGSIPDRFSAQQFSDYHSELNMSSLELGDSALYFCASSPGQGNTIYFGEGSWLTVV.

The chain uses TRBV7-9 and TRBJ2-1; D is possibly TRBD1 (5 bases). Germline CDR1 and CDR2: SEHNR and FQNEAQ (reference sequence). The CDR3 loop spans 15 amino acids. V lost 0 bases and J lost 6, with 12 bases in between. The CDR3 coding sequence is TGTGCCAGCAGCTTAGCGTTAGGGGTGGGCAATGAGCAGTTCTTC. As protein: CASSLALGVGNEQFF.

A single count supports this clone. The V gene is TRBV7-9, the J gene TRBJ2-1; 16 bases agree with TRBD2. This CDR3 is 17 amino acids long. V was clipped by 7 bases and J by 8 bases; unmatched bases: 11. CDR1 and CDR2 from the germline V gene are SEHNR and FQNEAQ (reference sequence). The CDR3 DNA reads TGTGCCAGCACCAAGGGACTAGCGGGAGGGCCGGGCGATGAGCAGTTCTTC. This sequence encodes CASTKGLAGGPGDEQFF.

The J gene is TRBJ2-1, the V gene TRBV7-3, with TRBD2 identical over 8 bases. Losses at the gene ends were 2 bases for V and 4 bases for J; bases not matched to a gene: 1. This CDR3 spans 14 amino acids. The germline V gene has CDR1 SGHTA and CDR2 FQGTGA. The CDR3 DNA sequence: TGTGCCAGCAGCTTAGCTAGCGGGTACAATGAGCAGTTCTTC. Protein sequence: CASSLASGYNEQFF. Combining the CDR3 with reference TRBV7-3 and TRBJ2-1 gives the whole variable domain GAGVSQTPSNKVTEKGKYVELRCDPISGHTALYWYRQSLGQGPEFLIYFQGTGAADDSGLPNDRFFAVRPEGSVSTLKIQRTERGDSAVYLCASSLASGYNEQFFGPGTRLTVL.

The chain couples TRBV15 to TRBJ2-5; 7 nucleotides align to TRBD1. In germline, CDR1 is LNHNV, CDR2 YYDKDF (reference sequence). With 0 bases clipped from V and 6 bases from J, the junction kept 7 bases outside the gene matches. This CDR3 comprises 15 residues. The CDR3 bases are TGTGCCACCAGCAGAGATCAAGCACAGGGGAAGACCCAGTACTTC. Its protein product is CATSRDQAQGKTQYF.

V usage is TRBV6-5 and J usage is TRBJ1-2, with TRBD1 matching over 7 bases. Per germline, CDR1 MNHEY and CDR2 SVGAGI. Trimming removed 6 bases from V and 5 bases from J; junction bases left unmatched: 6. The CDR3 extends over 13 amino acids. The CDR3 DNA sequence: TGTGCCAGCAGCCAGGGACAGCAGTATGGCTACACCTTC. Residues: CASSQGQQYGYTF.

The chain employs TRBV29-1 and TRBJ2-7; D not certain. There are 11 residues in the CDR3. Germline-derived CDR1 and CDR2 are SQVTM and ANQGSEA. The V and J ends lost 6 bases and 0 bases respectively, with 6 bases between them. CDR3 in DNA: TGCAGCGTCCTGGCCTCCTACGAGCAGTACTTC. Its protein product is CSVLASYEQYF.

This clone was observed a few times. This rearrangement joins TRBV4-3 to TRBJ2-2; 12 nucleotides match TRBD1. The CDR3 consists of 16 residues. The ends lost 0 bases at V and 5 bases at J; junction bases unmatched: 1. Germline-derived CDR1 and CDR2 are LGHNA and YSLEER. CDR3: CASSQEGQGATGELFF. The CDR3 coding sequence is TGCGCCAGCAGCCAAGAGGGACAGGGGGCTACCGGGGAGCTGTTTTTT.

The chain has TRBV19 and TRBJ2-3; TRBD1 aligns across 11 bases. Per germline, CDR1 LNHDA and CDR2 SQIVND (reference sequence). CDR3 length: 17 amino acids. Trimming removed 4 bases from V and 3 bases from J; junction bases left unmatched: 9. The CDR3 region is CASSTGQGARGTDTQYF. CDR3 bases: TGTGCCAGTAGTACTGGACAGGGGGCGCGTGGAACAGATACGCAGTATTTT.

The rearrangement joins TRBV7-9 to TRBJ2-1; tentatively, D is TRBD1 (7 bases). The CDR3 extends over 16 amino acids. Per the germline V gene, CDR1 is SEHNR and CDR2 is FQNEAQ (reference sequence). Trimming took off 1 base at V and 4 bases at J, with 14 bases between the two ends. Written as DNA, the CDR3 is TGTGCCAGCAGCTTAGAGAGCAGGGGGGCATACAATGAGCAGTTCTTC. This codes for CASSLESRGAYNEQFF.

The rearrangement joins TRBV5-1 to TRBJ1-1; D may be TRBD1 (5 bases). The V and J ends lost 4 bases and 0 bases respectively, with 10 bases between them. The V gene's germline CDR1 is SGHRS and CDR2 YFSETQ. This CDR3 comprises 14 residues. The CDR3 sequence: CASSVQGLNTEAFF. In DNA form, the CDR3 reads TGCGCCAGCAGCGTCCAGGGATTGAACACTGAAGCTTTCTTT.

This clone was counted between two and nine times. The chain employs TRBV9 and TRBJ1-1; weak D call: TRBD1 (5 bases). Germline V CDR1 and CDR2: SGDLS, YYNGEE. V lost 5 bases and J lost 7, with 12 bases in between. The CDR3 covers 12 residues. CDR3 sequence: CASSPREGEAFF. In DNA form, the CDR3 reads TGTGCCAGCAGTCCCAGGGAAGGTGAAGCTTTCTTT.